The 22 T cell receptor beta chains presented below share a single source sample, sequenced in a study of blood T cells in healthy people across ages (dated by TCRdb to the mid-2010s). The library was generated by 5' RACE. The reads were generated on an Illumina HiSeq 2500. A second PCR of about 7 to 12 cycles was run with a J-beta primer mix and a sample-barcoded 5' primer. Through fastp at Q25 and MiXCR, TCRdb rebuilt clones from the public reads, retaining in-frame beta chains. One record per CDR3 amino acid sequence lists the most common genes and DNA. Counted in this sample were approximately 1.5 million distinct CDR3 sequences; around 40% of them appeared once. The top ten clonotypes cover about 4.1% of the sample. The sequencing sample was made of blood. All receptors derive from a woman younger than 30 in good health.

The chain joins TRBV4-2 to TRBJ2-3, with TRBD2 matching over 8 bases. There are 16 residues in the CDR3. J lost 4 bases, V lost 1 base, and 7 bases had no gene match. Germline CDR1 LGHNA, CDR2 YNFKEQ. In DNA form, the CDR3 reads TGTGCCAGCAGCCAAGCAGCAAGCGGGAGTGCAGATACGCAGTATTTT. Translation: CASSQAASGSADTQYF.

This clonotype was counted between two and nine times. The V call is TRBV25-1, the J call TRBJ2-6, with D possibly called TRBD1 or TRBD2 (7 bases each). The CDR3 covers 18 residues. CDR1 and CDR2 from the germline V gene are MGHDK and SYGVNS. The V end was cut by 3 bases, the J end by 4 bases, with 19 bases between. The DNA of the CDR3 is TGTGCCAGCAGTGACTGGGGGGGCAGGGGGATAGGGGCCAACGTCCTGACTTTC. Translation: CASSDWGGRGIGANVLTF.

The gene calls are TRBV7-9 and TRBJ2-1, with 8 nucleotides matching TRBD2. CDR1 SEHNR and CDR2 FQNEAQ come from the germline V gene (reference sequence). The V segment lost 2 bases and the J segment 4 bases; nucleotides outside the gene matches: 7. The CDR3 spans 16 residues. This CDR3 is CASSLKTSAFYNEQFF. The CDR3 DNA reads as TGTGCCAGCAGCTTAAAGACTAGCGCTTTTTACAATGAGCAGTTCTTC.

This clonotype has a handful of counts. The rearrangement joins TRBV12-3 or TRBV12-4 to TRBJ2-1; 9 bases map to TRBD2. The CDR3 loop spans 14 amino acids. Trimming at V came to 7 bases and at J to 3 bases, leaving 4 bases not matched to a gene. The CDR3 DNA sequence: TGTGCCAGCACCCTTAGCGGGGGCTACAATGAGCAGTTCTTC. Translation gives CASTLSGGYNEQFF.

This clonotype appeared a few times. This chain connects TRBV6-5 to TRBJ1-6; possible D gene TRBD1, 5 bases. Germline values: CDR1 MNHEY, CDR2 SVGAGI. V gave up 2 bases and J gave up 6 bases, with 14 bases separating them. The CDR3 length is 16 residues. The CDR3 here is CASSYRGRASNSPLHF. CDR3 bases: TGTGCCAGCAGTTACCGGGGCCGAGCCTCTAATTCACCCCTCCACTTT.

CDR3: CSARDAGTSGGEQFF. The CDR3 coding sequence is TGCAGTGCTAGAGATGCAGGGACTAGCGGGGGTGAGCAGTTCTTC. The chain combines TRBV20-1 with TRBJ2-1; 14 nucleotides line up with TRBD2. Per germline, CDR1 DFQATT and CDR2 SNEGSKA (reference sequence). CDR3 size: 15 residues. Trimming removed 0 bases from V and 9 bases from J; junction bases left unmatched: 4.

The chain combines TRBV28 with TRBJ2-7, with D possibly being TRBD1 (6 bases). Germline CDR1 is MDHEN and CDR2 is SYDVKM. The V gene lost 7 bases and the J gene lost 7 bases, with 23 bases spanning the gap. The CDR3 has 15 residues. The CDR3 region has the DNA TGTGCCAGCATACCCGCACCTAAAGGGGGTTTTGAGCAGTACTTC. This encodes CASIPAPKGGFEQYF.

This clonotype appeared many times. This sequence joins TRBV20-1 and TRBJ2-5; TRBD2 aligns across 9 bases. V lost 3 bases and J lost 6; bases outside the gene matches: 8. The CDR3 is 14 residues long. CDR1 is DFQATT, CDR2 SNEGSKA, per germline (reference sequence). Here the CDR3 DNA reads TGCAGTGCTAGTTGGGCTAGCGGGGAGAAGACCCAGTACTTC. As protein: CSASWASGEKTQYF.

The chain combines TRBV12-3 or TRBV12-4 with TRBJ1-1; D is ambiguous. V lost 7 bases and J 5 bases, leaving 17 bases between the germline ends. This CDR3 contains 14 residues. The CDR3 loop is CASTSRTAGTEAFF. CDR3 nucleotide sequence: TGTGCCAGCACCTCAAGGACGGCGGGGACTGAAGCTTTCTTT.

V gene TRBV4-1 combines with J gene TRBJ1-2, with TRBD1 identical over 10 bases. The V segment lost 6 bases and the J segment 5 bases; nucleotides outside the gene matches: 9. Germline V gene lookup returns CDR1 MGHRA and CDR2 YSYEKL. The CDR3 sequence is 15 residues long. The CDR3 nucleotides read TGCGCCAGCAGTTCGGGACAGGGGAGATTTTATGGCTACACCTTC. It encodes CASSSGQGRFYGYTF.

The chain is built from TRBV4-1 and TRBJ2-1, with TRBD2 identical over 9 bases. The CDR3 extends over 18 amino acids. The trim removed 0 bases at V and 4 bases at J, leaving 10 bases unmatched. CDR1 is MGHRA, CDR2 YSYEKL, per germline. CDR3 nucleotide sequence: TGCGCCAGCAGCCAAGAACTAGCGGGCCCCGGGTGGTACAATGAGCAGTTCTTC. Its translation is CASSQELAGPGWYNEQFF.

The V gene is TRBV6-2 or TRBV6-3, the J gene TRBJ2-3, with D unresolved. V lost 5 bases and J 5 bases, leaving 17 bases between the germline ends. Germline V gene data show CDR1 as MNHEY and CDR2 as SVGEGT. The CDR3 has 15 amino acids. The DNA for the CDR3 is TGTGCCAGCAGTCCCAAGAGCGTCCTGTTAGATACGCAGTATTTT. This sequence encodes CASSPKSVLLDTQYF.

This chain connects TRBV24-1 to TRBJ2-3, with TRBD2 as a possible D gene (6 bases). Looked up from germline, CDR1 is KGHDR and CDR2 is SFDVKD. This CDR3 region has 15 residues. V lost 6 bases and J lost 1, with 13 bases in between. Written as DNA, the CDR3 is TGTGCCACCAGTACAGCGGGCGGGGGCACAGATACGCAGTATTTT. As protein: CATSTAGGGTDTQYF.

The chain links TRBV4-2 to TRBJ1-4; 11 nucleotides agree with TRBD1. Germline CDR1 reads LGHNA; CDR2 reads YNFKEQ. This CDR3 spans 13 amino acids. V gave up 4 bases and J gave up 12 bases; unmatched junction bases: 4. The CDR3 coding sequence is TGTGCCAGCAGCCGACGGACAGGGGGCGAACTGTTTTTT. Its translation: CASSRRTGGELFF.

This chain uses TRBV19 with TRBJ1-2; D call uncertain. Germline loops: CDR1 LNHDA, CDR2 SQIVND (reference sequence). Trimming left V 3 bases short and J 5 bases short, with 16 bases between. The CDR3 is made up of 15 amino acids. CDR3 sequence: CASSISSSGGYGYTF. In nucleotides, the CDR3 is TGTGCCAGTAGTATCTCGTCGTCAGGCGGATATGGCTACACCTTC.

V is TRBV12-3 or TRBV12-4 and J is TRBJ2-4; D is possibly TRBD1 (6 bases). V lost 7 bases and J 9 bases, leaving 13 bases between the germline ends. The CDR3 consists of 12 residues. CDR3 region: CASKDVRGIQYF. The CDR3 DNA reads as TGTGCCAGCAAAGACGTCAGGGGCATTCAGTACTTC.

The chain has TRBV2 and TRBJ2-4, with no clear D. The closer fit of TRBJ2-7 to the DNA end suggests the J call may be wrong. Germline V gene sequence: CDR1 SNHLY, CDR2 FYNNEI. CDR3 length: 12 residues. In DNA, the CDR3 is TGTGCCAGCAGGCTGGAATCCTACGAGCAGTACTTC. Encoded protein: CASRLESYEQYF.

In this sample, this clonotype turned up a few times. As DNA, the CDR3 is TGCAGTGCTAGTCTAGCGGTTGACCAGTACTTC. Encoded protein: CSASLAVDQYF. The rearrangement uses TRBV20-1 and TRBJ2-7, with TRBD2 matching over 7 bases. CDR3 size: 11 residues. From germline, CDR1 is DFQATT and CDR2 SNEGSKA (reference sequence). The junction had 6 bases not matched to a gene; V was cut back by 3 bases and J by 10 bases.

This clonotype was picked up a small number of times. Here the CDR3 reads CASSQEVGTVTKNIQYF. The CDR3 nucleotides are TGCGCCAGCAGCCAAGAGGTGGGCACGGTGACCAAAAACATTCAGTACTTC. This chain links TRBV4-3 with TRBJ2-4; D gene unclear. CDR1 is LGHNA, CDR2 YSLEER, per germline. This CDR3 region has 17 residues. Between the trimmed V and J ends, which lost 0 bases and 2 bases, there was a span of 14 bases.

The chain employs TRBV20-1 and TRBJ2-3; the match to TRBD1 covers 10 bases. Per the germline V gene, CDR1 is DFQATT and CDR2 is SNEGSKA (reference sequence). This CDR3 has 14 residues. Germline trimming cut 3 bases from V and 4 bases from J; bases unmatched to any gene: 4. CDR3 in amino acids: CSASRGTGADTQYF. The CDR3 region has the DNA TGCAGTGCTAGTCGAGGGACAGGGGCAGATACGCAGTATTTT.

In regard to this clonotype: The junction and the germline gene differ at one end; a read error may be behind it. The chain is built from TRBV27 and TRBJ2-3, with a possible D match to TRBD2 (6 bases). The CDR3 consists of 12 residues. Germline V gene data show CDR1 as MNHEY and CDR2 as SMNVEV (reference sequence). The CDR3 sequence: CASSLWGDTRYF. The CDR3 DNA is TGTGCCAGCAGTTTATGGGGGGATACGCGGTATTTT.

This clonotype was found a few times. V usage is TRBV29-1 and J usage is TRBJ1-4; perhaps TRBD1 as D (5 bases). The ends were cut back, 7 bases at V and 5 bases at J, with 17 bases in the middle. The CDR3 totals 14 residues. CDR1 is SQVTM and CDR2 is ANQGSEA in the germline V gene. The CDR3 loop is CSASEGTRNEKLFF. The CDR3 DNA follows: TGCAGCGCCAGCGAAGGGACGCGAAATGAAAAACTGTTTTTT.